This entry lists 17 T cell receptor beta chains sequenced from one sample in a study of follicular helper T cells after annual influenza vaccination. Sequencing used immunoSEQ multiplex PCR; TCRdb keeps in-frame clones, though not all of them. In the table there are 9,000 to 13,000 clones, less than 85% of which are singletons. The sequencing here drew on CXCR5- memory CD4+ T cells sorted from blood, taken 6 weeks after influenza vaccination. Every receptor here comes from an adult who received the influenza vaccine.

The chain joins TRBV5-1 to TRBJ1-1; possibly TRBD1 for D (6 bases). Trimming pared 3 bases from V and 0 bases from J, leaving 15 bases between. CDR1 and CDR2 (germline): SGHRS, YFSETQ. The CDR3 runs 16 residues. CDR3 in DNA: TGCGCCAGCAGCTCCGGACAGACGCGTCTGAACACTGAAGCTTTCTTT. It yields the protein CASSSGQTRLNTEAFF.

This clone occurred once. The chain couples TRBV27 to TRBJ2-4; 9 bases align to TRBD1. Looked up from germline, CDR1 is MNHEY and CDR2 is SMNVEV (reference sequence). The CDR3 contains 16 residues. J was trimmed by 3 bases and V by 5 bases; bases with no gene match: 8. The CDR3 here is CASSLQGAGVKNIQYF. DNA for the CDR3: TGTGCCAGCAGTCTACAGGGGGCGGGAGTCAAAAACATTCAGTACTTC.

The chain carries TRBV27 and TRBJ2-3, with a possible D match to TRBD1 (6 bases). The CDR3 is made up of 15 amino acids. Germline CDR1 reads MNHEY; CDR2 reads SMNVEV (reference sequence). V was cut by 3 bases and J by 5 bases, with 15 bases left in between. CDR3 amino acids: CASSLLARGEDTQYF. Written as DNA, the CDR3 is TGTGCCAGCAGTTTGTTGGCCAGGGGTGAAGATACGCAGTATTTT.

CDR3 nucleotide sequence: TGTGCCTACCCAGGGAGGGGAGAGACCCAGTACTTC. It yields the protein CAYPGRGETQYF. The chain carries TRBV30 and TRBJ2-5; 7 nucleotides align to TRBD2. Germline V CDR1 and CDR2: GTSNPN, SVGIG (reference sequence). This CDR3 contains 12 residues. V lost 7 bases to trimming and J lost 4 bases; unmatched junction nucleotides: 6. Looking up the rest from reference TRBV30 and TRBJ2-5 gives the full variable domain: SQTIHQWPATLVQPVGSPLSLECTVEGTSNPNLYWYRQAAGRGLQLLFYSVGIGQISSEVPQNLSASRPQDRQFILSSKKLLLSDSGFYLCAYPGRGETQYFGPGTRLLVL.

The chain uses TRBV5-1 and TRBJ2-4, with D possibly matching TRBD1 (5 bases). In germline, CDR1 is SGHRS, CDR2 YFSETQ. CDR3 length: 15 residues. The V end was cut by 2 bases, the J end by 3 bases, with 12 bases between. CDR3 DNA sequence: TGCGCCAGCAGCTTAACAGGCCCGGACAAAAACATTCAGTACTTC. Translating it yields CASSLTGPDKNIQYF.

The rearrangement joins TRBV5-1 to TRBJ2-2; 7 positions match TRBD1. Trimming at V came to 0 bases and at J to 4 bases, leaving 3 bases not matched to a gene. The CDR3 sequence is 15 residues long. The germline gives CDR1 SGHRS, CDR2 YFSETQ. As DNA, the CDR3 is TGCGCCAGCAGCTTGGGACAGGGTCTCACCGGGGAGCTGTTTTTT. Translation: CASSLGQGLTGELFF.

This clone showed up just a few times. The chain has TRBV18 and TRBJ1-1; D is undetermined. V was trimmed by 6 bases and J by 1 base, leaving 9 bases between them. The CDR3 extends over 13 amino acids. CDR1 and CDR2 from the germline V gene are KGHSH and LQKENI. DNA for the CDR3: TGTGCCAGCTCCCCAGAGGGGAACACTGAAGCTTTCTTT. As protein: CASSPEGNTEAFF.

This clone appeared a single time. CDR3 nucleotide sequence: TGTGCCAGCAGCGTAGATGTGACTAGCGGGACAAACAATGAGCAGTTCTTC. Amino acid sequence: CASSVDVTSGTNNEQFF. The chain carries TRBV9 and TRBJ2-1; 11 bases align to TRBD2. Germline CDR1 and CDR2: SGDLS and YYNGEE. The CDR3 length is 17 residues. Trimming took 0 bases from V and 5 from J; bases not matched to a gene: 7. The variable domain in full, completed from reference TRBV9 and TRBJ2-1, reads DSGVTQTPKHLITATGQRVTLRCSPRSGDLSVYWYQQSLDQGLQFLIQYYNGEERAKGNILERFSAQQFPDLHSELNLSSLELGDSALYFCASSVDVTSGTNNEQFFGPGTRLTVL.

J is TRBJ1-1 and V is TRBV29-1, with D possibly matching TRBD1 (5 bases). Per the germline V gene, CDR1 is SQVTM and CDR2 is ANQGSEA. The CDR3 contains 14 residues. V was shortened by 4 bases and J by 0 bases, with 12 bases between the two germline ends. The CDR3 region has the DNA TGCAGCGTTGTCTATCGGGGCTTGAACACTGAAGCTTTCTTT. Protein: CSVVYRGLNTEAFF.

The CDR3 DNA is TGTGCCAGCAGCCCGGGGGGCCGCACAGATACGCAGTATTTT. It codes for CASSPGGRTDTQYF. V usage is TRBV7-6 and J usage is TRBJ2-3; a weak D match, TRBD2 (7 bases). The CDR3 loop spans 14 amino acids. CDR1 and CDR2 from the germline V gene are SGHVS and FNYEAQ. V was clipped by 5 bases and J by 1 base, with 10 bases between them.

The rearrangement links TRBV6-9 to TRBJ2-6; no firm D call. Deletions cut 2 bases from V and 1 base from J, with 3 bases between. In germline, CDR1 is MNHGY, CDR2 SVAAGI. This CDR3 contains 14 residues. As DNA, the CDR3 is TGTGCCAGCAGTTATGAGTCTGGGGCCAACGTCCTGACTTTC. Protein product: CASSYESGANVLTF.

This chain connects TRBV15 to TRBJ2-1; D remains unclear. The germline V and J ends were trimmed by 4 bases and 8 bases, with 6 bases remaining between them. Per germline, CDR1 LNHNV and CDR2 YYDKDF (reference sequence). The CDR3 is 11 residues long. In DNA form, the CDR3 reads TGTGCCACCAGCAAAGCCCATGAGCAGTTCTTC. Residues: CATSKAHEQFF.

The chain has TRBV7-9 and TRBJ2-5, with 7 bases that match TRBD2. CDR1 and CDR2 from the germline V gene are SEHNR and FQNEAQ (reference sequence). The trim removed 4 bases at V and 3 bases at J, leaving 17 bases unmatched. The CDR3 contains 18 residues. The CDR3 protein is CASSSTAFRFREEETQYF. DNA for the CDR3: TGTGCCAGCAGCTCAACCGCCTTTAGGTTCCGGGAGGAAGAGACCCAGTACTTC.

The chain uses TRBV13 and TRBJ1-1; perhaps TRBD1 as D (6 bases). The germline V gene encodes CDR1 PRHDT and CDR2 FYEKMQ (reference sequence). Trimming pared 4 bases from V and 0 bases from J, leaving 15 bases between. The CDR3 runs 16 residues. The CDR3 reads CASSSTGTFMNTEAFF. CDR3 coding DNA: TGTGCCAGCAGCTCTACAGGGACTTTCATGAACACTGAAGCTTTCTTT.

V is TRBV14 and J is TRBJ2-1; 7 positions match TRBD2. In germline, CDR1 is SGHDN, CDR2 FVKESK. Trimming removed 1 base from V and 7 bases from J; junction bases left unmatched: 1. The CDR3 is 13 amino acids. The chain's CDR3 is CASSQAAGNEQFF. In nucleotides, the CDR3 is TGTGCCAGCAGCCAAGCAGCGGGGAATGAGCAGTTCTTC.

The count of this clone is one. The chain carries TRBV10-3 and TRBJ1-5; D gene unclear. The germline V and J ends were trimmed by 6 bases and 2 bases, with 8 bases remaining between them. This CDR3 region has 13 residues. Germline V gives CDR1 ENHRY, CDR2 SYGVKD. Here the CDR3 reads CAISAEGNQPQHF. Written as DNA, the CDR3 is TGTGCCATCAGCGCCGAGGGCAATCAGCCCCAGCATTTT.

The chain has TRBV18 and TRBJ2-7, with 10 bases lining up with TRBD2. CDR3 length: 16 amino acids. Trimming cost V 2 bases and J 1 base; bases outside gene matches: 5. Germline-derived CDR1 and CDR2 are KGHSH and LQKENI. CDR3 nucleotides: TGTGCCAGCTCACCATGGGAACTAGCGGGGTCCTACGAGCAGTACTTC. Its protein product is CASSPWELAGSYEQYF.